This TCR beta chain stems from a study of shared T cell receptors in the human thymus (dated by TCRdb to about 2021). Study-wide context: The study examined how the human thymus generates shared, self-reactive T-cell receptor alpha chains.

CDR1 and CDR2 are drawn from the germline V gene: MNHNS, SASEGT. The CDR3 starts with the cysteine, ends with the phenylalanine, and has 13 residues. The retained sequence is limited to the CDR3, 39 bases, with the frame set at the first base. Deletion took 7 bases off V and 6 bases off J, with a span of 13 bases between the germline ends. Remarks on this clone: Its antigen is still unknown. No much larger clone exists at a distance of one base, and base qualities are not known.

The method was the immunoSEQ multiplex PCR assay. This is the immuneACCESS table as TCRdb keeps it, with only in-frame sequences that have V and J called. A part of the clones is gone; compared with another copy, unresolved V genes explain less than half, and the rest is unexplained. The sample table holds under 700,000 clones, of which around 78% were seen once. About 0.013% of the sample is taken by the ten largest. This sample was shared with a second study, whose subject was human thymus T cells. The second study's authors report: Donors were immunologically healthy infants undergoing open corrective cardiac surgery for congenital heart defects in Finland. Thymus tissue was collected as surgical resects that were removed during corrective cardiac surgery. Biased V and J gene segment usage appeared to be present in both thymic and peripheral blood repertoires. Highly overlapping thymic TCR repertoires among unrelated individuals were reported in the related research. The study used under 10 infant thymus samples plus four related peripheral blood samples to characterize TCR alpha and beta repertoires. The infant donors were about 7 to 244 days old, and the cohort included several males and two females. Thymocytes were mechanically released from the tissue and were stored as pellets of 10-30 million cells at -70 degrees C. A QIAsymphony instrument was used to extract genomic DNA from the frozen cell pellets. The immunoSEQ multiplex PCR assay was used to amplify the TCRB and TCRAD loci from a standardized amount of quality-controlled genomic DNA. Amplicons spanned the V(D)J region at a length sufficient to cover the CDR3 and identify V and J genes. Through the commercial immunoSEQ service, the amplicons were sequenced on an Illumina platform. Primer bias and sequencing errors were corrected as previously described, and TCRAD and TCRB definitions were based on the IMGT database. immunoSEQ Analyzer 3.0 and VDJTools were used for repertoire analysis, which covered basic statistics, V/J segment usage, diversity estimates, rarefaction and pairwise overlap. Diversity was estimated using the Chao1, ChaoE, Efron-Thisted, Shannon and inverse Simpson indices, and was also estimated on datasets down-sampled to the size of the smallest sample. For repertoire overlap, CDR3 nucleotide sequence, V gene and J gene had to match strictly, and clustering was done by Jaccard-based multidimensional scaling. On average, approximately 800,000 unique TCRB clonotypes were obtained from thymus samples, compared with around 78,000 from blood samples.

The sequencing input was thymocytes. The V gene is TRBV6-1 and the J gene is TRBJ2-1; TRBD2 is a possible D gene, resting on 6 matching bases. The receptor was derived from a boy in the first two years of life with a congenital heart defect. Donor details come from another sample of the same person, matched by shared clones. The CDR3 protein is CASIAGGVNEQFF. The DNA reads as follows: TGTGCCAGCATAGCAGGAGGGGTCAATGAGCAGTTCTTC.